This TCR beta chain was sequenced during a study of cytomegalovirus exposure and HLA in healthy donors. This clone appeared many times. Assay used: immunoSEQ multiplex PCR; TCRdb lists only in-frame clones, some missing. The sample has more than 110,000 clones, 80% to 90% seen once. The CDR3 totals 15 residues. Germline V CDR1 and CDR2: LNHDA, SQIVND (reference sequence). The trim removed 7 bases at V and 6 bases at J, leaving 8 bases unmatched. Input material: PBMCs. This sequence originates from a woman in her twenties or thirties in good health and CMV-seronegative. The chain couples TRBV19 to TRBJ2-2, with TRBD1 matching over 10 bases. CDR3 DNA sequence: TGTGCCAGTAAAAGGACAGGGGGAGTCCCCGGGGAGCTGTTTTTT. As protein: CASKRTGGVPGELFF.